The clone carrying this T cell receptor (beta chain) was counted between two and nine times. These data originate in a study of blood T cells in healthy people across ages. Alongside a J-beta primer mix, a sample-barcoded 5' primer served in a second PCR lasting about 7 to 12 cycles. TCRdb re-derived calls from the 5' RACE reads in MiXCR, one entry per CDR3 protein. The repertoire holds about 930,000 distinct CDR3 sequences, approximately 32% seen once, with roughly 10% in the top ten. V was shortened by 0 bases and J by 3 bases, with 11 bases between the two germline ends. This CDR3 contains 14 residues. Germline values: CDR1 DFQATT, CDR2 SNEGSKA (reference sequence). This same sample was also taken into another study, of T cells of mothers and their children.

The receptor's source is a middle-aged woman in good health. V usage is TRBV20-1 and J usage is TRBJ2-5; D is uncertain. Material for sequencing was blood. This CDR3 is CSARDPSTKETQYF. CDR3 in DNA: TGCAGTGCTAGAGATCCATCAACCAAAGAGACCCAGTACTTC.